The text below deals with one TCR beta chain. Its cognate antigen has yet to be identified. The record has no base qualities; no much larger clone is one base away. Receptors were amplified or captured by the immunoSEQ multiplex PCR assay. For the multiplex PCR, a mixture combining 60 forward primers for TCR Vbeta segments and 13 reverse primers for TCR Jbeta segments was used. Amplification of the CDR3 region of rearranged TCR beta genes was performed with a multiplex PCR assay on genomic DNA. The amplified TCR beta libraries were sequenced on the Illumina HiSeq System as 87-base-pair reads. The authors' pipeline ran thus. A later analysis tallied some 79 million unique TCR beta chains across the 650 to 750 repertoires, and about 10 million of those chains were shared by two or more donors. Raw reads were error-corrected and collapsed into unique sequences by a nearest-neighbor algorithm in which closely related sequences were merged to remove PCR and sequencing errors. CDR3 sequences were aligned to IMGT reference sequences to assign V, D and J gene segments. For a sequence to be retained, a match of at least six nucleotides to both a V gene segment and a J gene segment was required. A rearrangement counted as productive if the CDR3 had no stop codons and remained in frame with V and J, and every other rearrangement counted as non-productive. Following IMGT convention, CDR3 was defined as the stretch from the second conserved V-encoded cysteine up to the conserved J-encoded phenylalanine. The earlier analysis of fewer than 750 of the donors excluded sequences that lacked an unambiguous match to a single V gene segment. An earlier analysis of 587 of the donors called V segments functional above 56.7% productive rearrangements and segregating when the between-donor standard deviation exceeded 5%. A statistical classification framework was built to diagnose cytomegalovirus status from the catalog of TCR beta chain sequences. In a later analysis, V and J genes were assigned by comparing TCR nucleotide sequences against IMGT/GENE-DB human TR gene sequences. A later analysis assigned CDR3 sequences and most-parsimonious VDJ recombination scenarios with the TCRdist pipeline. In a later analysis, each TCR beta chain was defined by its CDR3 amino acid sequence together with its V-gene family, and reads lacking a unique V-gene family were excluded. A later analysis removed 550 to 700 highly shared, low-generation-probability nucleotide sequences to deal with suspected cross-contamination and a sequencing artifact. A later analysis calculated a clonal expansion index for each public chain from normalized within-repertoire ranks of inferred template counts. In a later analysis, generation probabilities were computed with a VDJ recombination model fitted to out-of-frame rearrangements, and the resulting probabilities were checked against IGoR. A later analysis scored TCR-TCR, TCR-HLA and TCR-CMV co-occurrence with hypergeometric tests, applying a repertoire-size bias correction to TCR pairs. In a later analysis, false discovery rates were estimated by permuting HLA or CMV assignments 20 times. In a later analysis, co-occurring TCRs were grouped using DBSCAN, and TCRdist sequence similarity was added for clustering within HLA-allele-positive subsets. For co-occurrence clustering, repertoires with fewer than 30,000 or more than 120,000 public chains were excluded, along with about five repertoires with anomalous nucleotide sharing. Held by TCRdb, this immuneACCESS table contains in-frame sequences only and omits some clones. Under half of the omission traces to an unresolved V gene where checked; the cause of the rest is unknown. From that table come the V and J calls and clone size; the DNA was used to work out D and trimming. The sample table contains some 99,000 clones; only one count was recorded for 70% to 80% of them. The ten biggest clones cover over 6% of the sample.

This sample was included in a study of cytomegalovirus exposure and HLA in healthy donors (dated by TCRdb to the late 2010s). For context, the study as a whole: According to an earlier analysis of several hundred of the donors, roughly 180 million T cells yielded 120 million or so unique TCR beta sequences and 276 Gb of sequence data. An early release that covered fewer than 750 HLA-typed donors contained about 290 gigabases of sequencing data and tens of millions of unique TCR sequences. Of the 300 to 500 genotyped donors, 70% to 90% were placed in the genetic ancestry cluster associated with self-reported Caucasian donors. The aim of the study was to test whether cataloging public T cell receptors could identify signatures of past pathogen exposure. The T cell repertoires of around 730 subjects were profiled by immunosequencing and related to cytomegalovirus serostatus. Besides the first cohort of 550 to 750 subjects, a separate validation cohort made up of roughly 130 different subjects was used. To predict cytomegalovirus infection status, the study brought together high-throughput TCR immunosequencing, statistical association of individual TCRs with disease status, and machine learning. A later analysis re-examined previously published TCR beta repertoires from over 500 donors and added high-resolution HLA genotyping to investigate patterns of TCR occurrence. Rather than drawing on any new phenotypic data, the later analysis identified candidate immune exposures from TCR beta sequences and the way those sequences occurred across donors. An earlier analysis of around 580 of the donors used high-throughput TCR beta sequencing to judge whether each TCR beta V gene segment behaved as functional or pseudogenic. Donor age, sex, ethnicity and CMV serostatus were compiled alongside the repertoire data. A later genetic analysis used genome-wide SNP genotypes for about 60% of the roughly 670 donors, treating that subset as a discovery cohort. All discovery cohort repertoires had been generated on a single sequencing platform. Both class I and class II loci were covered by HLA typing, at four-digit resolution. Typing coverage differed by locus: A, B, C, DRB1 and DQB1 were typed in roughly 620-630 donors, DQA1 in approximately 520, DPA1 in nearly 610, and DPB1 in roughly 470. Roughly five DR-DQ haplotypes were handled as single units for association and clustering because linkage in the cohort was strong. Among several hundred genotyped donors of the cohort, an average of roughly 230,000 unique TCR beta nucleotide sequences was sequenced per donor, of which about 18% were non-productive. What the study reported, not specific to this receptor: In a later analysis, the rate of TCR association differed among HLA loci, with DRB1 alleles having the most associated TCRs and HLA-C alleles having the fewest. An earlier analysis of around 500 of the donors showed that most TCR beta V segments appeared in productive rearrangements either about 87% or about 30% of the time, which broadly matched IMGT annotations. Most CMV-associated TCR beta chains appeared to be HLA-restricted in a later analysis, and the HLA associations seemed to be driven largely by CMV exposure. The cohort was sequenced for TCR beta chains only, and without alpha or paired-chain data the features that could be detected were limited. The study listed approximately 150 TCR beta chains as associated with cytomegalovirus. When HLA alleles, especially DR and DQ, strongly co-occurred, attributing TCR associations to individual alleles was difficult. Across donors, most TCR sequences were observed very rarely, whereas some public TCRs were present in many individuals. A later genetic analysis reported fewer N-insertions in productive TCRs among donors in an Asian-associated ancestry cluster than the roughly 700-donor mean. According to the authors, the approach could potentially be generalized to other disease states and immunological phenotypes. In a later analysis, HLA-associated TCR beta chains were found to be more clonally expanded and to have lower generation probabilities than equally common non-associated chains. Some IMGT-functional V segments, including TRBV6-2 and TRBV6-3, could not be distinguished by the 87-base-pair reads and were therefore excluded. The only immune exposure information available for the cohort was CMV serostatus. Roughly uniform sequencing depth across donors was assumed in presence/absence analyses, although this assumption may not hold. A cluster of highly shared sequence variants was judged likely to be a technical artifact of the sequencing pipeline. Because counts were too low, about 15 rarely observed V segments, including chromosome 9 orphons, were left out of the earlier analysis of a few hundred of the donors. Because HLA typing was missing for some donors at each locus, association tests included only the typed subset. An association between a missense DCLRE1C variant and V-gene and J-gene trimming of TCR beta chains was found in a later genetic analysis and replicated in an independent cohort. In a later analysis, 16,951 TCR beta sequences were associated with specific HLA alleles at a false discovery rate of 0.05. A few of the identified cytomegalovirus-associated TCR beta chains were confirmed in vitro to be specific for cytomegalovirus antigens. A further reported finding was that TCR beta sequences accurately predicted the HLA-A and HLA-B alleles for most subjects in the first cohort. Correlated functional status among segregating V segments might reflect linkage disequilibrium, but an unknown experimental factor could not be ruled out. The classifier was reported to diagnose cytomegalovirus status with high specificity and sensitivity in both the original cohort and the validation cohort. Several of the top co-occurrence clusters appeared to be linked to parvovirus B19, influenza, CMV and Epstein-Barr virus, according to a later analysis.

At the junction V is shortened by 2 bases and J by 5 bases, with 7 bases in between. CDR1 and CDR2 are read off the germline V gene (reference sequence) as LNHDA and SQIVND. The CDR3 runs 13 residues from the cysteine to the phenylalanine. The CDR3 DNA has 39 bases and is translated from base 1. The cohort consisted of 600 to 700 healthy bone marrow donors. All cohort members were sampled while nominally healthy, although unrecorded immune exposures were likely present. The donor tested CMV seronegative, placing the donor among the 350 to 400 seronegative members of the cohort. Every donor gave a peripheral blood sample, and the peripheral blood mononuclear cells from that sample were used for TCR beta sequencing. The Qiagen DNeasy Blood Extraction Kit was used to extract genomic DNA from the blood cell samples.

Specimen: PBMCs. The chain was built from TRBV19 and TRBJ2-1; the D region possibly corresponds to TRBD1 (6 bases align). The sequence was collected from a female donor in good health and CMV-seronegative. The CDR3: CASSIRQDNEQFF. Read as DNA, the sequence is TGTGCCAGTAGTATACGACAGGACAATGAGCAGTTCTTC.